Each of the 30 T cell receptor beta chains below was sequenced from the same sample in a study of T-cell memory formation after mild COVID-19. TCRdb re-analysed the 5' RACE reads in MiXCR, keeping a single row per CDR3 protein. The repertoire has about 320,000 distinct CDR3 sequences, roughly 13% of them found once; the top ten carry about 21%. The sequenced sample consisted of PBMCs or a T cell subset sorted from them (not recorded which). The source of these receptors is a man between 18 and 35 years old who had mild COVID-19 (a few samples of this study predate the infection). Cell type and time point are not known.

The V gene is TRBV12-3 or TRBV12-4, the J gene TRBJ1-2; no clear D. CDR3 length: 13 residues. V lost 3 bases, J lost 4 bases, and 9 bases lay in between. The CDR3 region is CASSLGSAYGYTF. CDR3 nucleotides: TGTGCCAGCAGTTTGGGGTCGGCCTATGGCTACACCTTC.

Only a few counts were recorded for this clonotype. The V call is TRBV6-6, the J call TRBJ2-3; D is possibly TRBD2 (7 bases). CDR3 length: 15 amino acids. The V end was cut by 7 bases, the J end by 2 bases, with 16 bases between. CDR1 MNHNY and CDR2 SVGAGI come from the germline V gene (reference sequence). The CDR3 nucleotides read TGTGCCAGCAAAAGGGGGGGGGCTGTCACAGATACGCAGTATTTT. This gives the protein CASKRGGAVTDTQYF.

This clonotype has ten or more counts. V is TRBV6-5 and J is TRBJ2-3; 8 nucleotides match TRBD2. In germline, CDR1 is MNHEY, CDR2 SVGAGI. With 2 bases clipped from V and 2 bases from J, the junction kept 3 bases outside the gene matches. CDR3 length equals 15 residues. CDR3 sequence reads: CASSYTSGSTDTQYF. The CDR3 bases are TGTGCCAGCAGTTACACTAGCGGCTCCACAGATACGCAGTATTTT.

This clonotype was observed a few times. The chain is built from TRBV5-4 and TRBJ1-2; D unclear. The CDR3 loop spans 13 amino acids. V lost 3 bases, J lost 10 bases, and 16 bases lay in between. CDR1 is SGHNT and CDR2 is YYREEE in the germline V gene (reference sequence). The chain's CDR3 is CASSSAFSRVYTF. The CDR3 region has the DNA TGTGCCAGCAGCTCGGCATTTTCTCGGGTCTACACCTTC.

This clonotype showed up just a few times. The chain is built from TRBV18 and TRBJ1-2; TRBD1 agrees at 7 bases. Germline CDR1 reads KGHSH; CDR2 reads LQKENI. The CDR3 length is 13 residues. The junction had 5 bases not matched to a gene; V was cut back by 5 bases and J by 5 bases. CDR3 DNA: TGTGCCAGCTCATCTACAGGGGAATATGGCTACACCTTC. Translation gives CASSSTGEYGYTF.

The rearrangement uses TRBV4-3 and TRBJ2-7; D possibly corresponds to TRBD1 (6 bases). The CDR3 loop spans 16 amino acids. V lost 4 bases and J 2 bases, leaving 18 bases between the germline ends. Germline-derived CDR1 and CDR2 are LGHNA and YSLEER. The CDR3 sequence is CASSRFADRVTYEQYF. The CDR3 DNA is TGCGCCAGCAGCCGCTTCGCGGACAGAGTAACCTACGAGCAGTACTTC.

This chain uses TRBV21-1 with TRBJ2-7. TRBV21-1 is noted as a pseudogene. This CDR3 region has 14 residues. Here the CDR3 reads CASSKDPTVYEQYV. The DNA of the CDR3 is TGTGCCAGCAGCAAAGACCCCACCGTCTACGAGCAGTACGTC.

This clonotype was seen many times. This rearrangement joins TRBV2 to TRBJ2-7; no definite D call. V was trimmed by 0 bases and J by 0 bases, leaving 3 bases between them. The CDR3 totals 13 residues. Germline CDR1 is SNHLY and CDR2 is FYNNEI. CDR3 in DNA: TGTGCCAGCAGTGAAGCGCACTCCTACGAGCAGTACTTC. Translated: CASSEAHSYEQYF.

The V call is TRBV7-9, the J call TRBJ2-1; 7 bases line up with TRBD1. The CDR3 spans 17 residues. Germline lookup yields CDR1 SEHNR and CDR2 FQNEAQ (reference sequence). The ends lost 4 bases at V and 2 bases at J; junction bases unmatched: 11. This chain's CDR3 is CASSSYGQEDTYNEQFF. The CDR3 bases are TGTGCCAGCAGCTCCTATGGACAGGAAGATACCTACAATGAGCAGTTCTTC.

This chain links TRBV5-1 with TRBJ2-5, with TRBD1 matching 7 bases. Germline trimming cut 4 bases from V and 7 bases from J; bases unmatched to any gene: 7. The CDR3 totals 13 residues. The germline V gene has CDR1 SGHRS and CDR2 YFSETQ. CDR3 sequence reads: CASSRDRHRTQYF. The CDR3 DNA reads TGCGCCAGCAGCAGGGACAGACACAGGACCCAGTACTTC.

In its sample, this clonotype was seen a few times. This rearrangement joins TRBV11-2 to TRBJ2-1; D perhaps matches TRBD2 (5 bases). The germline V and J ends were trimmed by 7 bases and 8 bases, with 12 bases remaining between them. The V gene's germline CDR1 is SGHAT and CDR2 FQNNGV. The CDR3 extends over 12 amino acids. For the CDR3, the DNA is TGTGCCAGCAACAATGTCGGGGATGAGCAGTTCTTC. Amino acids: CASNNVGDEQFF.

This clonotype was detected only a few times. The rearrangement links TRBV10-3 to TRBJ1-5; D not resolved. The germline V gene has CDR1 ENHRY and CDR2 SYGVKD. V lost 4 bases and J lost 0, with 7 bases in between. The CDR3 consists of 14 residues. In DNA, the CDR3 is TGTGCCATCAGTGGGGCCAGTAGCAATCAGCCCCAGCATTTT. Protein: CAISGASSNQPQHF.

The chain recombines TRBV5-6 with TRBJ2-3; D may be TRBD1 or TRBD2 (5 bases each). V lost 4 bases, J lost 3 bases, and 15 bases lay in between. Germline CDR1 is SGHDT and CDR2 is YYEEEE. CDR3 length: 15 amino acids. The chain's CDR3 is CASSLAGSVTDTQYF. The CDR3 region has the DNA TGTGCCAGCAGCCTCGCAGGGAGCGTTACAGATACGCAGTATTTT.

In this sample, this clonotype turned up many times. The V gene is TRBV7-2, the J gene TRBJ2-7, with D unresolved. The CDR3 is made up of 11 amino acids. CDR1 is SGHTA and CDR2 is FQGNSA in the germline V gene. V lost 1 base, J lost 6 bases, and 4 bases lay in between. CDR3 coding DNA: TGTGCCAGCAGCTTAGGAGCCGAGCAGTACTTC. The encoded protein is CASSLGAEQYF.

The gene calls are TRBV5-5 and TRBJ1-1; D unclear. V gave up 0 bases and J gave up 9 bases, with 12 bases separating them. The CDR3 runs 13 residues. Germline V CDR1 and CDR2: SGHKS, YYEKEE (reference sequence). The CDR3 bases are TGTGCCAGCAGCTTGGCCGCGGACGGCCAAGCTTTCTTT. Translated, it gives CASSLAADGQAFF.

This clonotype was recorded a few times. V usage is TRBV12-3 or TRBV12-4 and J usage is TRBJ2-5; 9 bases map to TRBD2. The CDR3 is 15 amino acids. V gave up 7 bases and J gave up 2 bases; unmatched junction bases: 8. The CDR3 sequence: CASTASGEGQETQYF. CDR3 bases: TGTGCCAGCACCGCTAGCGGGGAGGGGCAAGAGACCCAGTACTTC.

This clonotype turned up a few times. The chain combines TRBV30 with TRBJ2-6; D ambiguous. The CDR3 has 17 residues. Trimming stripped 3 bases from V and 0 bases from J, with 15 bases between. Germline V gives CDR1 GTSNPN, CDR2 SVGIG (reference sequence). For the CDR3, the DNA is TGTGCCTGGAGCCCGACCTTACTGTTCTCTGGGGCCAACGTCCTGACTTTC. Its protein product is CAWSPTLLFSGANVLTF.

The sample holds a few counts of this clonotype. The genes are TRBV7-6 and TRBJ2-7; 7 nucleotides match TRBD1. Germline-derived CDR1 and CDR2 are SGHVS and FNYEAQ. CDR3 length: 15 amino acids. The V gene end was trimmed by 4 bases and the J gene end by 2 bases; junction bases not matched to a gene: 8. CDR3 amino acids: CASSSPMTGTYEQYF. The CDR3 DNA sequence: TGTGCCAGCAGCTCGCCCATGACAGGGACCTACGAGCAGTACTTC.

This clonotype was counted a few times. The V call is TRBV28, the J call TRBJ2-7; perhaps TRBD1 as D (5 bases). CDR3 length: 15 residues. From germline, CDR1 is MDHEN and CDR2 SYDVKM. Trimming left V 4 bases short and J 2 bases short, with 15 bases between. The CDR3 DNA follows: TGTGCCAGCAGTTCGCTCTCGACAGCCGCCTACGAGCAGTACGTC. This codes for CASSSLSTAAYEQYV.

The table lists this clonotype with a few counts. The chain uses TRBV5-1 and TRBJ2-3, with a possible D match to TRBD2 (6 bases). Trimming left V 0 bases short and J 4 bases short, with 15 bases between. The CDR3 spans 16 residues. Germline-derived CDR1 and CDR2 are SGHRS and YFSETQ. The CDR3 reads CASSLDRLEVPDTQYF. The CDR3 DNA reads TGCGCCAGCAGCTTGGACCGACTAGAGGTACCAGATACGCAGTATTTT.

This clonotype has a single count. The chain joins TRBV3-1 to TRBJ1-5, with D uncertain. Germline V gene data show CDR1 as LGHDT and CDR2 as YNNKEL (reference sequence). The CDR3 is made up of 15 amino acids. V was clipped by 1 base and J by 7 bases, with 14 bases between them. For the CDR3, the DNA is TGTGCCAGCAGCCAAGCGGAAGGGATAGGACAGCCCCAGCATTTT. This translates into CASSQAEGIGQPQHF. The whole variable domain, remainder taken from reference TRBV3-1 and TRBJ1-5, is DTAVSQTPKYLVTQMGNDKSIKCEQNLGHDTMYWYKQDSKKFLKIMFSYNNKELIINETVPNRFSPKSPDKAHLNLHINSLELGDSAVYFCASSQAEGIGQPQHFGDGTRLSIL.

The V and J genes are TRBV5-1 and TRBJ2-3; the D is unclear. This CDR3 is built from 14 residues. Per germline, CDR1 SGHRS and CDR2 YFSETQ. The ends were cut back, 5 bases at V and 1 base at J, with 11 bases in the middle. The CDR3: CASRGWQGTDTQYF. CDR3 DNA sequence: TGCGCCAGCAGAGGTTGGCAGGGCACAGATACGCAGTATTTT. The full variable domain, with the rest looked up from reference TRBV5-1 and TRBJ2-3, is KAGVTQTPRYLIKTRGQQVTLSCSPISGHRSVSWYQQTPGQGLQFLFEYFSETQRNKGNFPGRFSGRQFSNSRSEMNVSTLELGDSALYLCASRGWQGTDTQYFGPGTRLTVL.

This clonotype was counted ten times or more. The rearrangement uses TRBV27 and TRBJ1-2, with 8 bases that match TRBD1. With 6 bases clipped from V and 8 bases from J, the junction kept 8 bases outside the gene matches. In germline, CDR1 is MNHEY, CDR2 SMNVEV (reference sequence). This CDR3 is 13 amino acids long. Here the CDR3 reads CASRLGQVGGYTF. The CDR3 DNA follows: TGTGCCAGCAGGCTGGGACAGGTGGGGGGCTACACCTTC.

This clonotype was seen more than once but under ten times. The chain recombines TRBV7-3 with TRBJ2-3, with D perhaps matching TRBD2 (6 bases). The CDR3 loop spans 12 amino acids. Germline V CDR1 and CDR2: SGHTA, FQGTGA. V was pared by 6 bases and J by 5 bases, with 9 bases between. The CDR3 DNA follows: TGTGCCAGCAGTCCGGGAGTAGATACGCAGTATTTT. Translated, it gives CASSPGVDTQYF.

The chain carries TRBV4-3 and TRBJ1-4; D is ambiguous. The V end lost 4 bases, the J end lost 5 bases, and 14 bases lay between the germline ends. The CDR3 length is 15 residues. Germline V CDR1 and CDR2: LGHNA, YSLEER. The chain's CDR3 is CASSRSTERNEKLFF. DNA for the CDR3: TGCGCCAGCAGCCGCTCTACAGAAAGAAATGAAAAACTGTTTTTT.

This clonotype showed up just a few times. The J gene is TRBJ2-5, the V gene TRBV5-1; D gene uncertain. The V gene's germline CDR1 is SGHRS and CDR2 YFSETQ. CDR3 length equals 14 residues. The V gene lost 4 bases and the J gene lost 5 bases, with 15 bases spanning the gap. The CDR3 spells CASSILAGDETQYF. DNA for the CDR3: TGCGCCAGCAGCATCTTAGCCGGTGACGAGACCCAGTACTTC.

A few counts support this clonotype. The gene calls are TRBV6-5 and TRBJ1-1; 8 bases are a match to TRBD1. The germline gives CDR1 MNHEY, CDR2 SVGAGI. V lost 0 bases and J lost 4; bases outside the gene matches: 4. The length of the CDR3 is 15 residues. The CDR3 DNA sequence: TGTGCCAGCAGTTACTCACAGGGGGAGGGCACTGAAGCTTTCTTT. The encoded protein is CASSYSQGEGTEAFF.

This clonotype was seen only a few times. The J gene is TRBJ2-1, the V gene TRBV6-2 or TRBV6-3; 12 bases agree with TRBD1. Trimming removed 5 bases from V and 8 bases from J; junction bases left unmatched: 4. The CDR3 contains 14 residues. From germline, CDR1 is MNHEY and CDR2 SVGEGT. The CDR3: CASSGGTGGYEQFF. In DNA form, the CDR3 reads TGTGCCAGCAGTGGCGGGACAGGGGGCTATGAGCAGTTCTTC.

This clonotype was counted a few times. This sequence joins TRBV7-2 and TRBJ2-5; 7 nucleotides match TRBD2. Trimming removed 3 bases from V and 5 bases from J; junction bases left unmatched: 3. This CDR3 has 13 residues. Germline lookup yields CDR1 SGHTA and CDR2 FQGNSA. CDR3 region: CASSLGGTETQYF. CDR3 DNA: TGTGCCAGCAGCTTGGGAGGGACCGAGACCCAGTACTTC.

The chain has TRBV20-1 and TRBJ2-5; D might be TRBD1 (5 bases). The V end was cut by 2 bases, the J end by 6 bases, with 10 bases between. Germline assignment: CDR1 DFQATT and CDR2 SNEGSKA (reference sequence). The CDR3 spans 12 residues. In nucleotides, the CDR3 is TGCAGTGCTAGAACCAGGGCAAAGACCCAGTACTTC. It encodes CSARTRAKTQYF.